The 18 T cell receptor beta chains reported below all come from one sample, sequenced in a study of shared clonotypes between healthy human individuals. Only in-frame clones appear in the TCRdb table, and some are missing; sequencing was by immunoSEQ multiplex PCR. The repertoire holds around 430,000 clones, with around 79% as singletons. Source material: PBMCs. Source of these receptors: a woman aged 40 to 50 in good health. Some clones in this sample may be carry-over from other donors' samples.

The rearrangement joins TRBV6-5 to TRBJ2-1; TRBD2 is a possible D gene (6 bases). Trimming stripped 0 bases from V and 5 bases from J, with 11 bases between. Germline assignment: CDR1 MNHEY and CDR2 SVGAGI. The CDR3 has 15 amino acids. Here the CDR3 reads CASSYSAGRDNEQFF. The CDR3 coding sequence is TGTGCCAGCAGTTACTCGGCGGGGCGAGACAATGAGCAGTTCTTC.

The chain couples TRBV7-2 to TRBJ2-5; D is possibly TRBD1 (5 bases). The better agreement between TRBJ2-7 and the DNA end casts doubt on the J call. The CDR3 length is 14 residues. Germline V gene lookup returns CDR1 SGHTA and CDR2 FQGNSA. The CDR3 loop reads CASSLGQWKGEQYF. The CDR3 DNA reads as TGTGCCAGCAGCTTGGGGCAATGGAAGGGCGAGCAGTACTTC.

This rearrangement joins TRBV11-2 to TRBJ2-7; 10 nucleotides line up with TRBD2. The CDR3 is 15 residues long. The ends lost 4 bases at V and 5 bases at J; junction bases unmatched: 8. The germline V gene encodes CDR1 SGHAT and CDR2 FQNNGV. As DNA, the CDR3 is TGTGCCAGCAGCTCTGGACTAGCGGTATCCCACGAGCAGTACTTC. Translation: CASSSGLAVSHEQYF.

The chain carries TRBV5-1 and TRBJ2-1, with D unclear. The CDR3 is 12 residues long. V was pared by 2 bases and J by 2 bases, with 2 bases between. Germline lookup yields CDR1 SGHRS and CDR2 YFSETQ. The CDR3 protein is CASSLAYNEQFF. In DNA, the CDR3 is TGCGCCAGCAGCTTAGCCTACAATGAGCAGTTCTTC.

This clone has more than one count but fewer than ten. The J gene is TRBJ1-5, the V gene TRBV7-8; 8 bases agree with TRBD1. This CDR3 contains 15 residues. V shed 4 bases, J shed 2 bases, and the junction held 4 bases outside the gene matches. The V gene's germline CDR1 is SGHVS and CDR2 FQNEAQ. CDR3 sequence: CASSSGTGGNQPQHF. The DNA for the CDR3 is TGTGCCAGCAGCTCCGGGACAGGCGGCAATCAGCCCCAGCATTTT. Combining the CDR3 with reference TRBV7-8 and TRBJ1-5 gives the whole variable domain GAGVSQSPRYKVAKRGQDVALRCDPISGHVSLFWYQQALGQGPEFLTYFQNEAQLDKSGLPSDRFFAERPEGSVSTLKIQRTQQEDSAVYLCASSSGTGGNQPQHFGDGTRLSIL.

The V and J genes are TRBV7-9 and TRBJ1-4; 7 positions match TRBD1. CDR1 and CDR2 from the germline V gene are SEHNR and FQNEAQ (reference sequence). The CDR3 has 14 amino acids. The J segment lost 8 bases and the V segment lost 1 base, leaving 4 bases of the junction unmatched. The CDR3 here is CASSLEGGGEKLFF. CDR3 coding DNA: TGTGCCAGCAGCTTAGAAGGGGGCGGGGAAAAACTGTTTTTT. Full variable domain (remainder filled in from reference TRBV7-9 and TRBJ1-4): DTGVSQNPRHKITKRGQNVTFRCDPISEHNRLYWYRQTLGQGPEFLTYFQNEAQLEKSRLLSDRFSAERPKGSFSTLEIQRTEQGDSAMYLCASSLEGGGEKLFFGSGTQLSVL.

The CDR3, as DNA: TGTGCCAGCAGCTTAACGCAAGGACGGACCCTCTGCGAGCAGTACTTC. This translates into CASSLTQGRTLCEQYF. V and J are TRBV7-3 and TRBJ2-7; D is ambiguous. Germline CDR1 SGHTA, CDR2 FQGTGA. Trimming pared 0 bases from V and 6 bases from J, leaving 18 bases between. This CDR3 is built from 16 residues.

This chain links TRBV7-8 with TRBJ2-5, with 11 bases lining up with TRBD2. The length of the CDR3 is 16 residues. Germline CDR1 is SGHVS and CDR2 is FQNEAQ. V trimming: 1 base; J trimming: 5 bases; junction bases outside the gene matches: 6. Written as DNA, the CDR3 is TGTGCCAGCAGCTTAGGGCTAGCGGGAGGAGAGGAGACCCAGTACTTC. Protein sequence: CASSLGLAGGEETQYF.

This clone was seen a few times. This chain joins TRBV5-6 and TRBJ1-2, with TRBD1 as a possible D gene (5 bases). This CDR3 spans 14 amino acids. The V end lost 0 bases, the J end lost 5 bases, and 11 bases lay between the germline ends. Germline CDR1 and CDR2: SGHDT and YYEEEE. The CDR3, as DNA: TGTGCCAGCAGCTTGGGGACACCAGATTATGGCTACACCTTC. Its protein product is CASSLGTPDYGYTF.

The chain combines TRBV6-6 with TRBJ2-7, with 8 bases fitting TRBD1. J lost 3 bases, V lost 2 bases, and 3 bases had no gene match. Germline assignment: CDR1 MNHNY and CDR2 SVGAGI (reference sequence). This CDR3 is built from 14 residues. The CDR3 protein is CASSYTDRGYEQYF. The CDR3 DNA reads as TGTGCCAGCAGTTACACTGACAGGGGCTACGAGCAGTACTTC.

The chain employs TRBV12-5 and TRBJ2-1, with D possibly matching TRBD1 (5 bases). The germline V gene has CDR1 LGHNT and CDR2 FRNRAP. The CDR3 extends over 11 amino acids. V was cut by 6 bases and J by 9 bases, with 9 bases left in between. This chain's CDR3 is CASGSRGEQFF. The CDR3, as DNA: TGTGCTAGTGGGTCTAGGGGTGAGCAGTTCTTC.

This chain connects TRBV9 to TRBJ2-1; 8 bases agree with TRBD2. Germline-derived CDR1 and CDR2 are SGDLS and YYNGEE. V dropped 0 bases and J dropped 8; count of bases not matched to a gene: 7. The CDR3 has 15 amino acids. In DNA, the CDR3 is TGTGCCAGCAGCGTAGAAGCGGGAGAGATTTATGAGCAGTTCTTC. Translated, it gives CASSVEAGEIYEQFF.

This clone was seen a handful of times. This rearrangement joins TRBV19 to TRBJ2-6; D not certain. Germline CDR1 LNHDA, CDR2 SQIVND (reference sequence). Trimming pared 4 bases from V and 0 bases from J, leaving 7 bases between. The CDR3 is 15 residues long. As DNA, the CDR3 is TGTGCCAGTAGTACCCCCAACTCTGGGGCCAACGTCCTGACTTTC. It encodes CASSTPNSGANVLTF.

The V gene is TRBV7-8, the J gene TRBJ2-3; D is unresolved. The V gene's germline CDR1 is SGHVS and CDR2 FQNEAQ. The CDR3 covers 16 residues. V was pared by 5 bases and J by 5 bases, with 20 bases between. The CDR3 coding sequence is TGTGCCAGCAGCCCCAGGAGAGGACCTCTTGGAGATACGCAGTATTTT. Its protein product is CASSPRRGPLGDTQYF. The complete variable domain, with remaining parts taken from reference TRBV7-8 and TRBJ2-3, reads GAGVSQSPRYKVAKRGQDVALRCDPISGHVSLFWYQQALGQGPEFLTYFQNEAQLDKSGLPSDRFFAERPEGSVSTLKIQRTQQEDSAVYLCASSPRRGPLGDTQYFGPGTRLTVL.

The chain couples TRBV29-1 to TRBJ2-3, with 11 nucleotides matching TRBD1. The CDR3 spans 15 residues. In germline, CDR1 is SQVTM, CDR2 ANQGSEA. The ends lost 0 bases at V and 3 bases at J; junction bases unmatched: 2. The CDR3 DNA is TGCAGCGTTGAAGACGGGACAGGGGGAACAGATACGCAGTATTTT. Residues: CSVEDGTGGTDTQYF.

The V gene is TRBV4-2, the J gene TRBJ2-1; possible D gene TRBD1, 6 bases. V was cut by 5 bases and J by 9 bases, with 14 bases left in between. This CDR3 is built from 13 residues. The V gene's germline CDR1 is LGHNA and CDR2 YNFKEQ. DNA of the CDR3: TGTGCCAGCAGCGGATCCCCCAGGGGTGAGCAGTTCTTC. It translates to CASSGSPRGEQFF.

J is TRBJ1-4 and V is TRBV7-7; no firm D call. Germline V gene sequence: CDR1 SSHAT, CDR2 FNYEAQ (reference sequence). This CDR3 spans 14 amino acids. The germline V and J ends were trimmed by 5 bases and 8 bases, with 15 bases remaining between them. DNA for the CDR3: TGTGCCAGCAGCGAAGGTGGTCCGGGGGAAAAACTGTTTTTT. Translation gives CASSEGGPGEKLFF.

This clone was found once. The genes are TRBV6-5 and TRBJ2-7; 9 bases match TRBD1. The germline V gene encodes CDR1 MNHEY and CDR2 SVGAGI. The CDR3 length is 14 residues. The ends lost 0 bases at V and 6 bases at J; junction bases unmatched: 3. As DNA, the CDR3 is TGTGCCAGCAGTTACTCCTACAGGGGGCCCGAGCAGTACTTC. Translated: CASSYSYRGPEQYF.